The 2 T cell receptor beta chains below come from one sample, sequenced in a study of cytomegalovirus exposure and HLA in healthy donors. Vbeta (60) and Jbeta (13) primers were used in the PCR. Measured with immunoSEQ multiplex PCR; TCRdb has only the in-frame clones, and not every one. This sample has 110,000 or so clones; roughly 70% occur once, and the top ten carry more than 3.5%. Sequenced sample: PBMCs. These receptors were taken from a woman aged 40 to 50 in good health and CMV-seropositive.

This clone was seen more than once but under ten times. The chain joins TRBV11-3 to TRBJ1-2, with 7 bases aligning to TRBD1. Germline V lookup: CDR1 SGHNT, CDR2 YENEEA. The CDR3 extends over 13 amino acids. V trimming: 2 bases; J trimming: 6 bases; junction bases outside the gene matches: 3. CDR3 coding DNA: TGTGCCAGCAGCTTATCCCAGGGGGATGGCTACACCTTC. The encoded protein is CASSLSQGDGYTF.

V and J are TRBV6-5 and TRBJ1-1; D unresolved. The CDR3 is made up of 13 amino acids. V lost 6 bases, J lost 5 bases, and 13 bases lay in between. Germline V CDR1 and CDR2: MNHEY, SVGAGI. Written as DNA, the CDR3 is TGTGCCAGCAGCACAGCCTACAAAACTGAAGCTTTCTTT. Its translation: CASSTAYKTEAFF.